This T cell receptor beta chain was captured by sequencing in a study of cytomegalovirus exposure and HLA in healthy donors. Study at large: In an early release, HLA-typed donors contributed tens of millions of unique TCR sequences. Study outcomes and limitations: A few of the chains that were CMV-associated were confirmed in vitro to be specific for CMV antigens. Later analysis suggested most CMV-associated TCR beta chains were HLA-restricted.

There are 18 residues in the CDR3. V lost 5 bases and J lost 2; bases outside the gene matches: 15. Per the germline V gene, CDR1 is LNHDA and CDR2 is SQIVND (reference sequence). Remarks on this clone: Its cognate antigen is unknown.

Amplification used 60 Vbeta primers and 13 Jbeta primers. Measured with immunoSEQ multiplex PCR; TCRdb has only the in-frame clones, and not every one. Here the sample spans more than 80,000 clones, 71% being singletons. Sequencing was carried out using PBMCs. The rearrangement joins TRBV19 to TRBJ2-7; TRBD2 matches at 10 bases. This sequence originates from a female donor in good health and CMV-seronegative. The DNA of the CDR3 is TGTGCCAGTAGTTTGAGGGCTAGCGGGAGCCCTCCCCCCTACGAGCAGTACTTC. This codes for CASSLRASGSPPPYEQYF.